This passage covers 22 T cell receptor beta chains from one sample sequenced in a study of metastatic and nonmetastatic thyroid tumors. With MiXCR, TCRdb reprocessed the PCR reads. The sample holds 40,000 to 55,000 clones, roughly 15% seen once. Nobody among the patients had been given any treatment before thyroid surgery. The specimen was blood. The receptors were gathered from a female donor with papillary thyroid cancer or a benign thyroid nodule (not recorded which). Some clones in this sample may be carry-over from other donors' samples.

Many counts were recorded for this clone. J is TRBJ2-3 and V is TRBV19, with a tentative D call TRBD2 (5 bases). The V and J ends lost 1 base and 0 bases respectively, with 11 bases between them. The CDR3 length is 16 residues. CDR1 is LNHDA and CDR2 is SQIVND in the germline V gene (reference sequence). The CDR3 reads CASSIVRAASTDTQYF. The CDR3 coding sequence is TGTGCCAGTAGTATAGTGAGGGCCGCTAGCACAGATACGCAGTATTTT.

This clone was detected a few times. The V call is TRBV14, the J call TRBJ2-5; perhaps TRBD2 as D (5 bases). Trimming removed 1 base at V and 1 base at J, with 13 bases between. Germline V gives CDR1 SGHDN, CDR2 FVKESK. This CDR3 contains 16 residues. The CDR3 DNA reads as TGTGCCAGCAGCCAAGGGGTAGGACTCATCCAAGAGACCCAGTACTTC. Translating it yields CASSQGVGLIQETQYF.

This clone was seen ten or more times. The chain joins TRBV18 to TRBJ2-1; 8 nucleotides match TRBD2. With V trimmed by 7 bases and J by 5 bases, 7 bases remained unmatched. This CDR3 has 14 amino acids. CDR1 is KGHSH and CDR2 is LQKENI in the germline V gene. CDR3 loop: CASCQAGAHNEQFF. In DNA, the CDR3 is TGTGCCAGCTGTCAAGCGGGAGCCCACAATGAGCAGTTCTTC.

This clone was found many times. The rearrangement joins TRBV24-1 to TRBJ2-3; D is uncertain. Trimming took off 1 base at V and 5 bases at J, with 3 bases between the two ends. The germline V gene has CDR1 KGHDR and CDR2 SFDVKD. The CDR3 runs 12 residues. The CDR3 region has the DNA TGTGCCACCAGTGATTTAGGAGATACGCAGTATTTT. Its translation: CATSDLGDTQYF.

Ten or more counts support this clone. This chain links TRBV7-6 with TRBJ2-1; 11 bases match TRBD2. The V gene end was trimmed by 4 bases and the J gene end by 6 bases; junction bases not matched to a gene: 5. Germline assignment: CDR1 SGHVS and CDR2 FNYEAQ. This CDR3 is 15 amino acids long. CDR3 sequence: CASSSGTSGFNEQFF. The DNA of the CDR3 is TGTGCCAGCAGCTCCGGGACTAGCGGTTTCAATGAGCAGTTCTTC.

This chain connects TRBV30 to TRBJ2-1; D gene unclear. In germline, CDR1 is GTSNPN, CDR2 SVGIG (reference sequence). The CDR3 has 15 amino acids. Trimming shortened V by 1 base and J by 3 bases, and 13 bases separated the two germline ends. The CDR3 DNA sequence: TGTGCCTGGAGTGCCCTCGCGGTCGTCTACAATGAGCAGTTCTTC. It encodes CAWSALAVVYNEQFF. Full variable domain (outside the CDR3, taken from reference TRBV30 and TRBJ2-1): SQTIHQWPATLVQPVGSPLSLECTVEGTSNPNLYWYRQAAGRGLQLLFYSVGIGQISSEVPQNLSASRPQDRQFILSSKKLLLSDSGFYLCAWSALAVVYNEQFFGPGTRLTVL.

This clone was counted ten times or more. This chain connects TRBV6-1 to TRBJ1-2; D is unresolved. Trimming cost V 7 bases and J 4 bases, with 10 bases left between them. The CDR3 runs 12 residues. Germline CDR1 and CDR2: MNHNS and SASEGT. CDR3 DNA sequence: TGTGCCAGCACCGAGGCGGCCTATGGCTACACCTTC. It yields the protein CASTEAAYGYTF.

This clone was detected many times. V and J are TRBV9 and TRBJ2-1; D is unresolved. Germline CDR1 reads SGDLS; CDR2 reads YYNGEE. This CDR3 is 13 amino acids long. Trimming removed 3 bases from V and 8 bases from J, with 12 bases in between. The CDR3, as DNA: TGTGCCAGCAGCGGACTGGGTGTCGATGAGCAGTTCTTC. Its protein is CASSGLGVDEQFF.

This clone was seen repeatedly, ten times or more. A clone one base away is much larger, so this may be a read error. The CDR3 DNA follows: TGTGCCAGCAGTCTATCATACAGACAGGCCGAGCAGTACTTC. Protein product: CASSLSYRQAEQYF. The chain carries TRBV28 and TRBJ2-7; TRBD1 might be the D (6 bases). Per the germline V gene, CDR1 is MDHEN and CDR2 is SYDVKM. V lost 5 bases and J lost 6, with 17 bases in between. CDR3 length equals 14 residues.

This clone was counted many times. J is TRBJ2-5 and V is TRBV6-5; TRBD2 matches 8 bases. This CDR3 comprises 14 residues. V gave up 2 bases and J gave up 4 bases; unmatched junction bases: 3. Germline V gene lookup returns CDR1 MNHEY and CDR2 SVGAGI. CDR3 loop: CASSYALAGETQYF. CDR3 DNA: TGTGCCAGCAGTTACGCCCTAGCGGGAGAGACCCAGTACTTC.

There are many counts of this clone. V usage is TRBV2 and J usage is TRBJ1-5; D gene uncertain. This CDR3 spans 13 amino acids. Between the trimmed V and J ends, which lost 4 bases and 3 bases, there was a span of 7 bases. The germline CDR1 and CDR2 sequences are SNHLY and FYNNEI. The CDR3 nucleotides read TGTGCCAGCAGTGGGACCTACAATCAGCCCCAGCATTTT. The encoded protein is CASSGTYNQPQHF.

This clone qualifies as medium-sized. The J gene is TRBJ1-1, the V gene TRBV6-1; possible D gene TRBD1, 5 bases. Germline V gives CDR1 MNHNS, CDR2 SASEGT. The V end was cut by 6 bases, the J end by 1 base, with 18 bases between. This CDR3 contains 16 residues. The CDR3 loop reads CASSDPHDGGNTEAFF. The CDR3 DNA follows: TGTGCCAGCAGCGATCCCCATGATGGGGGGAACACTGAAGCTTTCTTT.

This clone was seen repeatedly, ten times or more. The rearrangement links TRBV28 to TRBJ1-2; no definite D call. This CDR3 has 12 amino acids. The germline gives CDR1 MDHEN, CDR2 SYDVKM. Between the trimmed V and J ends, which lost 0 bases and 6 bases, there was a span of 5 bases. CDR3 region: CASSLWGDGYTF. CDR3 bases: TGTGCCAGCAGTTTATGGGGTGATGGCTACACCTTC.

At least ten counts were recorded for this clone. This chain links TRBV6-1 with TRBJ2-4; maybe TRBD1 (5 bases). The V and J ends lost 7 bases and 0 bases respectively, with 16 bases between them. CDR1 and CDR2 from the germline V gene are MNHNS and SASEGT. The CDR3 totals 16 residues. The CDR3, as DNA: TGTGCCAGCACTGGGGCGTTTTCGCTAGCCAAAAACATTCAGTACTTC. Translating it yields CASTGAFSLAKNIQYF.

This clone was detected ten times or more. The rearrangement joins TRBV2 to TRBJ1-1; TRBD1 agrees at 7 bases. The CDR3 totals 12 residues. Germline trimming cut 1 base from V and 10 bases from J; bases unmatched to any gene: 3. Germline V gene data show CDR1 as SNHLY and CDR2 as FYNNEI. The CDR3 nucleotides read TGTGCCAGCAGTGAAGGAGGGGGCGTAGCTTTCTTT. This codes for CASSEGGGVAFF.

With respect to this clone: The junction and the germline gene differ at one end; a read error may be behind it. V and J are TRBV5-1 and TRBJ2-7; D ambiguous. The CDR3 loop spans 15 amino acids. CDR1 and CDR2 (germline): SGHRS, YFSETQ. CDR3 coding DNA: TGCGCCAGCAGGCCGAGGTCGGAAAAACCCTACGAGAAGTACTTC. Its translation is CASRPRSEKPYEKYF.

This clone was detected many times. The chain uses TRBV11-2 and TRBJ2-2; 8 nucleotides agree with TRBD2. CDR1 SGHAT and CDR2 FQNNGV come from the germline V gene. V lost 5 bases, J lost 7 bases, and 12 bases stayed unmatched. The CDR3 covers 16 residues. DNA for the CDR3: TGTGCCAGCAGCGCGACTAGACTAGCGCGGGGCGGGGAGCTGTTTTTT. Encoded protein: CASSATRLARGGELFF.

This clone was found many times. DNA of the CDR3: TGTGCCAGCAGGGGACAGGAGGACGATAATGAAAAACTGTTTTTT. Translated: CASRGQEDDNEKLFF. This chain connects TRBV6-1 to TRBJ1-4, with 8 bases identical to TRBD1. Germline assignment: CDR1 MNHNS and CDR2 SASEGT. V was clipped by 6 bases and J by 4 bases; unmatched bases: 7. The CDR3 runs to 15 residues.

About this clone itself: The junction and the germline gene differ at one end; a read error may be behind it. J is TRBJ2-1 and V is TRBV4-1; D is possibly TRBD2 (6 bases). Germline assignment: CDR1 MGHRA and CDR2 YSYEKL. The CDR3 spans 15 residues. As DNA, the CDR3 is TGCGCCAGCAGCCAAACGGCGGGGCCCGGTAATGAGCGGTTCTTC. Encoded protein: CASSQTAGPGNERFF.

DNA of the CDR3: TGTGCCAGCACCTCCCTCGCGACAGGGTTAAAAGCTTTCTTT. Its protein is CASTSLATGLKAFF. V usage is TRBV12-3 or TRBV12-4 and J usage is TRBJ1-1; 7 nucleotides match TRBD1. Trimming at V came to 7 bases and at J to 9 bases, leaving 14 bases not matched to a gene. CDR3 length equals 14 residues.

This clone was recorded many times. The rearrangement links TRBV3-1 to TRBJ2-4; D unresolved. CDR3 length: 14 residues. Trimming left V 5 bases short and J 0 bases short, with 8 bases between. In germline, CDR1 is LGHDT, CDR2 YNNKEL (reference sequence). For the CDR3, the DNA is TGTGCCAGCAGCTCCCCCATAGCCAAAAACATTCAGTACTTC. Protein sequence: CASSSPIAKNIQYF.

This clone has ten or more counts. The chain links TRBV20-1 to TRBJ2-1; perhaps D is TRBD1 or TRBD2 (5 bases each). The ends were cut back, 0 bases at V and 1 base at J, with 10 bases in the middle. In germline, CDR1 is DFQATT, CDR2 SNEGSKA (reference sequence). This CDR3 spans 15 amino acids. The CDR3 DNA follows: TGCAGTGCTAGAGAACCGGGACCATCCTACAATGAGCAGTTCTTC. As protein: CSAREPGPSYNEQFF.